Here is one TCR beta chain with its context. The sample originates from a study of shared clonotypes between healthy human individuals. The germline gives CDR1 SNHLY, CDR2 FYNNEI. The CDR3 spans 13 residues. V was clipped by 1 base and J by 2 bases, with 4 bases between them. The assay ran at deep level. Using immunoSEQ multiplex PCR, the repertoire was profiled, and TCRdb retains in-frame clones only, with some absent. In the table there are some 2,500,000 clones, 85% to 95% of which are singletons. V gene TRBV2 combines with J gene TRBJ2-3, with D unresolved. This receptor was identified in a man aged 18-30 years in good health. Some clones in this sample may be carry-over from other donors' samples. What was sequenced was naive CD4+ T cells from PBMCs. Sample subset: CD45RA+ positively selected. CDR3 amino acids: CASSEGDTDTQYF. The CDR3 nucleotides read TGTGCCAGCAGTGAAGGAGACACAGATACGCAGTATTTT. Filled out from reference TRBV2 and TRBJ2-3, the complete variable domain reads EPEVTQTPSHQVTQMGQEVILRCVPISNHLYFYWYRQILGQKVEFLVSFYNNEISEKSEIFDDQFSVERPDGSNFTLKIRSTKLEDSAMYFCASSEGDTDTQYFGPGTRLTVL.